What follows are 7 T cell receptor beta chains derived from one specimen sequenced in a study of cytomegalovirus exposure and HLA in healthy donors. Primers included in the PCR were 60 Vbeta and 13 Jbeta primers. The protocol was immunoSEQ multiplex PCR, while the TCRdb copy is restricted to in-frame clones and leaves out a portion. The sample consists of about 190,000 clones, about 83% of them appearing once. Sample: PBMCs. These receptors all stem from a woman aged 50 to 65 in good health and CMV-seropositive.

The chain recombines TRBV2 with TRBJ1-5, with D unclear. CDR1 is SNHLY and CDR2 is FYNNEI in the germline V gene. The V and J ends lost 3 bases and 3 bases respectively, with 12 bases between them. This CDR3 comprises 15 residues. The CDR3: CASSERQQNNQPQHF. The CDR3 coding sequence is TGTGCCAGCAGTGAGCGTCAACAGAACAATCAGCCCCAGCATTTT.

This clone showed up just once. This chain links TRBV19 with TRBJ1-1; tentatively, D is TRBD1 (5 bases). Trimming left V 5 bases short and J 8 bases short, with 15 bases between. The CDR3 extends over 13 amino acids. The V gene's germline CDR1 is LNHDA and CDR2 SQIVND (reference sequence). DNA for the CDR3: TGTGCCAGTAGTTACAGGCCGACGACAGAAGCTTTCTTT. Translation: CASSYRPTTEAFF.

The CDR3 sequence is CASSSQLNYGYTF. The CDR3 bases are TGTGCCAGCAGCTCACAGCTAAACTATGGCTACACCTTC. This chain joins TRBV7-9 and TRBJ1-2; D unclear. V was shortened by 4 bases and J by 2 bases, with 8 bases between the two germline ends. Germline-derived CDR1 and CDR2 are SEHNR and FQNEAQ (reference sequence). This CDR3 contains 13 residues. Full variable domain (missing parts from reference TRBV7-9 and TRBJ1-2): DTGVSQNPRHKITKRGQNVTFRCDPISEHNRLYWYRQTLGQGPEFLTYFQNEAQLEKSRLLSDRFSAERPKGSFSTLEIQRTEQGDSAMYLCASSSQLNYGYTFGSGTRLTVV.

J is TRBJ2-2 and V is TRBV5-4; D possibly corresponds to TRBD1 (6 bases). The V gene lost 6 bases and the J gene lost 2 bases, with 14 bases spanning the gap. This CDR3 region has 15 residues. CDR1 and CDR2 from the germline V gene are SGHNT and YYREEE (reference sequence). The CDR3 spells CASTQGTSNTGELFF. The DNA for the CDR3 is TGTGCCAGCACCCAGGGGACATCAAACACCGGGGAGCTGTTTTTT.

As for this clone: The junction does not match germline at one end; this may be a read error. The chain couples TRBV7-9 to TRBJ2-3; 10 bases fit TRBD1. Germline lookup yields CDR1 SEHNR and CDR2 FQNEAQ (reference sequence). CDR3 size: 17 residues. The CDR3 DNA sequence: TGTTCCAGCAGCTTAGGGGGGACAGGGGACATCACAGATACGCAGTATTTT. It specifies CSSSLGGTGDITDTQYF.

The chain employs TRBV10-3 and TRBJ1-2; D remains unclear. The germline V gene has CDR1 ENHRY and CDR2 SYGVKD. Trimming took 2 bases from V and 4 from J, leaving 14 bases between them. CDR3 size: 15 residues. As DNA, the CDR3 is TGTGCCATCAGTGAGGGACCATTTGGAGGCTATGGCTACACCTTC. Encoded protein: CAISEGPFGGYGYTF.

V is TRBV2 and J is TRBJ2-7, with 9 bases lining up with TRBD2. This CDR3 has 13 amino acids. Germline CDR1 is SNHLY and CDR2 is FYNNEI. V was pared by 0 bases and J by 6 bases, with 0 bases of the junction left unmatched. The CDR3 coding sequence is TGTGCCAGCAGTGAAGCGCGGGAGGGCGAGCAGTACTTC. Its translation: CASSEAREGEQYF.